The rows below give T cell receptor beta chains drawn from one sample of a study of T cell responses to AZD1222 COVID-19 vaccine. Using immunoSEQ multiplex PCR, the repertoire was profiled, and TCRdb retains in-frame clones only, with some absent. This table holds 200,000 or so clones, around 86% found once. The sequencing used peripheral blood, collected on day 0 of MenACWY control vaccination. The receptors stem from an adult in good health. Both conserved end residues are part of each CDR3. The order of the fields is V gene, D gene, J gene, clone size, CDR3 DNA, CDR3 protein. The D gene is left open where the match is weak. Clone size is shown for a subset of rows, as once, few, many or a class of expanded clone.

v_gene: TRBV5-1
d_gene: .
j_gene: TRBJ2-7
abundance: .
CDR3nt: TGCGCCAGCAGCTTGGAAAACTCCTACGAGCAGTACTTC
CDR3aa: CASSLENSYEQYF

v_gene: TRBV7-3
d_gene: TRBD2
j_gene: TRBJ2-3
abundance: .
CDR3nt: TGTGCCAGCAGCTATTTTAGCGGGGGGGCCCCAGATACGCAGTATTTT
CDR3aa: CASSYFSGGAPDTQYF

v_gene: TRBV18
d_gene: .
j_gene: TRBJ1-4
abundance: .
CDR3nt: TGTGCCAGCTCAACGGGGAGGCCCCCTAATGAAAAACTGTTTTTT
CDR3aa: CASSTGRPPNEKLFF

v_gene: TRBV7-2
d_gene: .
j_gene: TRBJ2-3
abundance: .
CDR3nt: TGTGCCAGCAGCTTAAGAGGAGCCAAAGATACGCAGTATTTT
CDR3aa: CASSLRGAKDTQYF

v_gene: TRBV27
d_gene: .
j_gene: TRBJ1-5
abundance: .
CDR3nt: TGTGCCAGCAGTTTATCCTATAGCAATCAGCCCCAGCATTTT
CDR3aa: CASSLSYSNQPQHF

v_gene: TRBV6-4
d_gene: .
j_gene: TRBJ2-7
abundance: .
CDR3nt: TGTGCCAGCAGTGCGACACGCGAGCAGTACTTC
CDR3aa: CASSATREQYF

v_gene: TRBV5-4
d_gene: .
j_gene: TRBJ1-2
abundance: .
CDR3nt: TGTGCCAGCAGCTCCCCGCGGACAGATGGCTACACCTTC
CDR3aa: CASSSPRTDGYTF

v_gene: TRBV30
d_gene: .
j_gene: TRBJ1-2
abundance: .
CDR3nt: TGTGCCTGGAAAAGGACGGTGGGGGCTAACTATGGCTACACCTTC
CDR3aa: CAWKRTVGANYGYTF

v_gene: TRBV6-1
d_gene: TRBD1
j_gene: TRBJ2-7
abundance: .
CDR3nt: TGTGCCAGCAGTGAACAGGACAGGCTATACTACGAGCAGTACTTC
CDR3aa: CASSEQDRLYYEQYF

v_gene: TRBV5-1
d_gene: .
j_gene: TRBJ1-4
abundance: once
CDR3nt: TGCGCCAGCAGCTTGGGGCAGGGGAAGAGTGAAAAACTGTTTTTT
CDR3aa: CASSLGQGKSEKLFF

v_gene: TRBV11-1
d_gene: .
j_gene: TRBJ1-3
abundance: few
CDR3nt: TGTGCCAGCAGCTTAGGAACGGCAAGCTCTGGAAACACCATATATTTT
CDR3aa: CASSLGTASSGNTIYF

v_gene: TRBV5-8
d_gene: TRBD1
j_gene: TRBJ2-4
abundance: once
CDR3nt: TGTGCCAGCAGCTTGGGAAGACAGGGCCTGGACATTCAGTACTTC
CDR3aa: CASSLGRQGLDIQYF

v_gene: TRBV12-3/TRBV12-4
d_gene: .
j_gene: TRBJ1-1
abundance: .
CDR3nt: TGTGCCAGCAGTTTCGGTAGGGAGGCTGAAGCTTTCTTT
CDR3aa: CASSFGREAEAFF

v_gene: TRBV19
d_gene: TRBD2
j_gene: TRBJ2-2
abundance: .
CDR3nt: TGTGCCAGTCGCGGGGGTGGGGAGCTGTTTTTT
CDR3aa: CASRGGGELFF

v_gene: TRBV29-1
d_gene: TRBD2
j_gene: TRBJ2-1
abundance: .
CDR3nt: TGCAGCTACCTCCTCAAAGGGGCGGGAGGCCTCTACAATGAGCAGTTCTTC
CDR3aa: CSYLLKGAGGLYNEQFF

v_gene: TRBV7-3
d_gene: .
j_gene: TRBJ1-1
abundance: .
CDR3nt: TGTGCCAGCAGCTCACAGGGGAACACTGAAGCTTTCTTT
CDR3aa: CASSSQGNTEAFF

v_gene: TRBV5-8
d_gene: TRBD2
j_gene: TRBJ2-7
abundance: .
CDR3nt: TGTGCCAGCAGCCGCCGGACTAGCGGATACTACGAGCAGTACTTC
CDR3aa: CASSRRTSGYYEQYF

v_gene: TRBV24-1
d_gene: .
j_gene: TRBJ1-3
abundance: .
CDR3nt: TGTGCCACCAGTGGGTCTGGAAACACCATATATTTT
CDR3aa: CATSGSGNTIYF

v_gene: TRBV7-8
d_gene: .
j_gene: TRBJ2-7
abundance: .
CDR3nt: TGTGCCAGCAGCTTCACCGAGGGCGGCCCCTACGAGCAGTACTTC
CDR3aa: CASSFTEGGPYEQYF

v_gene: TRBV4-2
d_gene: .
j_gene: TRBJ1-4
abundance: .
CDR3nt: TGTGCCAGCAGCCAGGGAGGCGAGATCCGTGAAAAACTGTTTTTT
CDR3aa: CASSQGGEIREKLFF

v_gene: TRBV11-2
d_gene: .
j_gene: TRBJ2-5
abundance: .
CDR3nt: TGTGCCAGCAGGAACCAGGGGAGGGAGACCCAGTACTTC
CDR3aa: CASRNQGRETQYF

v_gene: TRBV7-9
d_gene: .
j_gene: TRBJ1-3
abundance: .
CDR3nt: TGTGCCAGCAGCCCCCGGGGCCTCTCTGGAAACACCATATATTTT
CDR3aa: CASSPRGLSGNTIYF

v_gene: TRBV27
d_gene: TRBD1
j_gene: TRBJ1-5
abundance: .
CDR3nt: TGTGCCAGCAGTCAAACAGGGGGCGGTCAGCCCCAGCATTTT
CDR3aa: CASSQTGGGQPQHF

v_gene: TRBV27
d_gene: .
j_gene: TRBJ1-6
abundance: .
CDR3nt: TGTGCCAGCAGCCCAGAGCACGGTTCACCCCTCCACTTT
CDR3aa: CASSPEHGSPLHF

v_gene: TRBV4-2
d_gene: .
j_gene: TRBJ1-4
abundance: .
CDR3nt: TGTGCCAGCAGCCAAGTCCAGGCGGCGGATGAAAAACTGTTTTTT
CDR3aa: CASSQVQAADEKLFF

v_gene: TRBV5-4
d_gene: TRBD1
j_gene: TRBJ1-6
abundance: .
CDR3nt: TGTGCCAGCAGATTCAGGGGGGATAATTCACCCCTCCACTTT
CDR3aa: CASRFRGDNSPLHF

v_gene: TRBV7-9
d_gene: TRBD1
j_gene: TRBJ1-2
abundance: .
CDR3nt: TGTGCCAGCAGCGGACAGGGGGGCTCAGATGGCTACACCTTC
CDR3aa: CASSGQGGSDGYTF

v_gene: TRBV28
d_gene: .
j_gene: TRBJ2-3
abundance: .
CDR3nt: TGTGCCAGCAGTGTGGACAGCCCCTTTACCGATACGCAGTATTTT
CDR3aa: CASSVDSPFTDTQYF

v_gene: TRBV5-6
d_gene: .
j_gene: TRBJ2-2
abundance: .
CDR3nt: TGTGCCAGCAGCTTGTTTCCGGGGGGCCCCAACACCGGGGAGCTGTTTTTT
CDR3aa: CASSLFPGGPNTGELFF

v_gene: TRBV18
d_gene: TRBD2
j_gene: TRBJ2-2
abundance: .
CDR3nt: TGTGCCAGCTCACCACTTGCGGGGGGCGAGACCGGGGAGCTGTTTTTT
CDR3aa: CASSPLAGGETGELFF